These T cell receptor beta chains were read from a single sample in a study of blood T cell repertoires in COVID-19. Profiling relied on immunoSEQ multiplex PCR, and the TCRdb table lists in-frame clones only, not all of them. This sample yields roughly 70,000 clones, of which about 82% are seen a single time; 9.7% belongs to the top ten. Sequenced material: peripheral blood. All receptors derive from a human donor in a cohort sampled during active COVID-19. CDR3s include the opening cysteine and the closing phenylalanine or tryptophan. D genes are given only for firm matches. Size tells how often a clone was seen (once, few, many) or the class of an expanded clone, and some rows leave it out.

D gene: TRBD2
V gene: TRBV18
J gene: TRBJ2-7
clone size: once
CDR3 DNA: TGTGCCAGCTCGTTCGGGACTAGCGGGAGTATGTACGAGCAGTACTTC
CDR3 protein: CASSFGTSGSMYEQYF

D gene: .
V gene: TRBV9
J gene: TRBJ1-4
clone size: .
CDR3 DNA: TGTGCCAGCAGCGTCGGTGCGGGGGTTAATGAAAAACTGTTTTTT
CDR3 protein: CASSVGAGVNEKLFF

D gene: TRBD1
V gene: TRBV28
J gene: TRBJ1-2
clone size: .
CDR3 DNA: TGTGCCAGCACCCCGGGACAGGGGGCTCGGTATGGCTACACCTTC
CDR3 protein: CASTPGQGARYGYTF

D gene: TRBD2
V gene: TRBV24-1
J gene: TRBJ2-1
clone size: .
CDR3 DNA: TGTGCCACCAGTTCGCCGAGCGGGAGGATCAATGAGCAGTTCTTC
CDR3 protein: CATSSPSGRINEQFF

D gene: TRBD2
V gene: TRBV7-2
J gene: TRBJ2-7
clone size: .
CDR3 DNA: TGTGCCAGCAGCGCGACTAGCGCCCTGAGCTCCTACGAGCAGTACTTC
CDR3 protein: CASSATSALSSYEQYF

D gene: .
V gene: TRBV21-1
J gene: TRBJ2-3
clone size: .
CDR3 DNA: TGTGCCAGCAGCAGGCCGGACAGGGGCACAGATACGCAGTATTTT
CDR3 protein: CASSRPDRGTDTQYF

D gene: .
V gene: TRBV9
J gene: TRBJ1-1
clone size: .
CDR3 DNA: TGTGCCAGCAGCGTAGTTCCAGGGAACCAGATATTGAACACTGAAGCTTTCTTT
CDR3 protein: CASSVVPGNQILNTEAFF

D gene: TRBD1
V gene: TRBV27
J gene: TRBJ1-2
clone size: once
CDR3 DNA: TGTGCCAGCAGCTGGACAGGGGGCAAAGGAAGCGGCTACACCTTC
CDR3 protein: CASSWTGGKGSGYTF

D gene: .
V gene: TRBV13
J gene: TRBJ2-7
clone size: .
CDR3 DNA: TGTGCCAGCAGCCAGAGGACATCCGAGCAGTACTTC
CDR3 protein: CASSQRTSEQYF

D gene: .
V gene: TRBV5-4
J gene: TRBJ2-3
clone size: few
CDR3 DNA: TGTGCCAGCAGCTTGGAGGGGGGGGGCACAGATACGCAGTATTTT
CDR3 protein: CASSLEGGGTDTQYF

D gene: .
V gene: TRBV19
J gene: TRBJ1-2
clone size: .
CDR3 DNA: TGTGCCAGTAGTATAGTCAGCGGGGGTAAGCGCGGCTACACCTTC
CDR3 protein: CASSIVSGGKRGYTF

D gene: TRBD2
V gene: TRBV3-1/TRBV3-2
J gene: TRBJ2-2
clone size: once
CDR3 DNA: TGTGCCAGCAGCCAAGAAAAGAGCGGGGCAACCGGGGAGCTGTTTTTT
CDR3 protein: CASSQEKSGATGELFF

D gene: TRBD1
V gene: TRBV9
J gene: TRBJ2-3
clone size: .
CDR3 DNA: TGTGCCAGCAGCGTACAGGGCAGGGGGACAGATACGCAGTATTTT
CDR3 protein: CASSVQGRGTDTQYF

D gene: .
V gene: TRBV3-1/TRBV3-2
J gene: TRBJ2-7
clone size: .
CDR3 DNA: TGTGCCAGCAGCCAAGATCGGGATAGCCGAGAGCAGTACTTC
CDR3 protein: CASSQDRDSREQYF

D gene: .
V gene: TRBV12-3/TRBV12-4
J gene: TRBJ1-1
clone size: .
CDR3 DNA: TGTGCCAGCAGACTTGACGGGTCCACTGAAGCTTTCTTT
CDR3 protein: CASRLDGSTEAFF

D gene: .
V gene: TRBV19
J gene: TRBJ2-7
clone size: .
CDR3 DNA: TGTGCCAGTGCGAGGACATTCTCCTACGAGCAGTACTTC
CDR3 protein: CASARTFSYEQYF